This T cell receptor beta chain was captured by sequencing in a study of blood T cells in healthy people across ages. Broader study findings: With age, beta diversity per million T cells declined roughly linearly, significantly by 35 to 40. PBMCs that were unsorted prevented a conclusive naive versus antigen-experienced comparison.

CDR1 SGHRS and CDR2 YFSETQ come from the germline V gene. The CDR3 covers 11 residues. Donors were healthy Caucasian individuals from Russia aged about 6 to 100. Turning to this clonotype: The target antigen is unknown.

Primers used in a second PCR of roughly 6 to 12 cycles were a sample-barcoded 5' primer and a J-beta primer mix. Every individual sample yielded 2.5 million or more paired-end reads (each containing CDR3). TCRdb ran MiXCR on the 5' RACE reads and lists one entry per CDR3 protein. This repertoire shows over a million distinct CDR3 sequences, 35% to 55% found once; its top ten account for approximately 20%. Material for sequencing was blood. The sequence was collected from an older woman in good health. This chain joins TRBV5-1 and TRBJ2-4, with no clear D. The DNA end is a closer match to TRBJ2-7, so the J assignment may be wrong. CDR3 DNA sequence: TGCGCCAGTACCCCGTCGCGCGAGCAGTACTTC. It encodes CASTPSREQYF.